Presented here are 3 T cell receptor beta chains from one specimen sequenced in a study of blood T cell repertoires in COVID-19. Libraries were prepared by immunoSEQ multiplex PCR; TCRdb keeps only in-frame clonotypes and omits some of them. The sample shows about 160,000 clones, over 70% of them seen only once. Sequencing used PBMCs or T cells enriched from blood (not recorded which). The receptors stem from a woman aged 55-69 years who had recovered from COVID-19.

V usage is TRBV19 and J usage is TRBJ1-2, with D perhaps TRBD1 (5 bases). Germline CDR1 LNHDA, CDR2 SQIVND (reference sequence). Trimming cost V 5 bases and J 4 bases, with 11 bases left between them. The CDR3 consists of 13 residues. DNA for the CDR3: TGTGCCAGTAGTTACGGGGGAAGCTATGGCTACACCTTC. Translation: CASSYGGSYGYTF.

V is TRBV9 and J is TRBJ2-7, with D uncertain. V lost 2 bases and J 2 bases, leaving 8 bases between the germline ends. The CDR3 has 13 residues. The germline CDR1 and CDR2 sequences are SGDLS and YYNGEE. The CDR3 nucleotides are TGTGCCAGCAGCGTGGGCATAACCTACGAGCAGTACTTC. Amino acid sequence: CASSVGITYEQYF.

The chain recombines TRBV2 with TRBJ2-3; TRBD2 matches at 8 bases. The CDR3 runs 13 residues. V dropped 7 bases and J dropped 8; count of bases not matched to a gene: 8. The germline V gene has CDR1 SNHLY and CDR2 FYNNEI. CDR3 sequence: CASTLRGESTQYF. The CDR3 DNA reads TGTGCCAGCACGCTGCGGGGGGAAAGTACGCAGTATTTT. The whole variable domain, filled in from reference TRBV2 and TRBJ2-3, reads EPEVTQTPSHQVTQMGQEVILRCVPISNHLYFYWYRQILGQKVEFLVSFYNNEISEKSEIFDDQFSVERPDGSNFTLKIRSTKLEDSAMYFCASTLRGESTQYFGPGTRLTVL.